These 14 T cell receptor beta chains were all obtained from the same sample, sequenced in a study of T cell responses to AZD1222 COVID-19 vaccine. Profiled with immunoSEQ multiplex PCR; TCRdb holds only in-frame clones, not every one. This table holds fewer than 85,000 clones, roughly 88% found once. Sequencing was performed on peripheral blood, taken on day 0 of AZD1222 vaccination. These receptors all stem from an adult in good health.

The chain is built from TRBV27 and TRBJ2-1, with TRBD1 matching 7 bases. This CDR3 is 13 amino acids long. V dropped 5 bases and J dropped 9; count of bases not matched to a gene: 7. The germline V gene has CDR1 MNHEY and CDR2 SMNVEV (reference sequence). Written as DNA, the CDR3 is TGTGCCAGCAGTCCCATCCGGACAGGTGAGCAGTTCTTC. Protein product: CASSPIRTGEQFF.

The rearrangement joins TRBV5-6 to TRBJ2-7, with D uncertain. CDR1 is SGHDT and CDR2 is YYEEEE in the germline V gene. This CDR3 has 14 amino acids. Deletions cut 0 bases from V and 0 bases from J, with 7 bases between. CDR3 sequence: CASSLALVSYEQYF. The CDR3, as DNA: TGTGCCAGCAGCTTGGCCCTCGTCTCCTACGAGCAGTACTTC.

The chain links TRBV27 to TRBJ1-5; D gene unclear. Germline CDR1 reads MNHEY; CDR2 reads SMNVEV (reference sequence). The CDR3 is 13 amino acids. The V gene lost 3 bases and the J gene lost 1 base, with 4 bases spanning the gap. DNA of the CDR3: TGTGCCAGCAGTTTGTTCAGCAATCAGCCCCAGCATTTT. Translating it yields CASSLFSNQPQHF.

This chain links TRBV9 with TRBJ1-2; D ambiguous. From germline, CDR1 is SGDLS and CDR2 YYNGEE. V lost 0 bases to trimming and J lost 5 bases, with 11 bases between them. This CDR3 is built from 14 residues. CDR3 region: CASSVDLTGYGYTF. CDR3 sequence (DNA): TGTGCCAGCAGCGTAGATTTGACGGGGTATGGCTACACCTTC.

The chain employs TRBV6-5 and TRBJ1-6; unclear D gene. Germline CDR1 MNHEY, CDR2 SVGAGI. Trimming left V 6 bases short and J 6 bases short, with 9 bases between. This CDR3 has 13 amino acids. The CDR3 is CASSQFSNSPLHF. The CDR3 region has the DNA TGTGCCAGCAGCCAGTTCTCTAATTCACCCCTCCACTTT.

The V and J genes are TRBV9 and TRBJ1-1; D is possibly TRBD1 (5 bases). Trimming stripped 3 bases from V and 11 bases from J, with 20 bases between. This CDR3 is built from 14 residues. CDR1 SGDLS and CDR2 YYNGEE come from the germline V gene. The CDR3 reads CASSAGGTGSYAFF. Written as DNA, the CDR3 is TGTGCCAGCAGCGCCGGAGGGACTGGTTCGTATGCTTTCTTT.

This clone was observed a single time. The chain is built from TRBV9 and TRBJ2-2, with D uncertain. This CDR3 region has 13 residues. Germline-derived CDR1 and CDR2 are SGDLS and YYNGEE. Trimming cost V 0 bases and J 5 bases, with 5 bases left between them. As DNA, the CDR3 is TGTGCCAGCAGCGTAGGGTGGACCGGGGAGCTGTTTTTT. Encoded protein: CASSVGWTGELFF.

This chain joins TRBV11-2 and TRBJ1-4, with unresolved D. CDR1 and CDR2 from the germline V gene are SGHAT and FQNNGV. V lost 5 bases and J 0 bases, leaving 7 bases between the germline ends. CDR3 size: 14 residues. DNA of the CDR3: TGTGCCAGCAGCCCAATCGCAACTAATGAAAAACTGTTTTTT. The encoded protein is CASSPIATNEKLFF.

The CDR3 nucleotides read TGTGCCAGTAGTAGAGGGGAATACGAAGCTTTCTTT. The encoded protein is CASSRGEYEAFF. The chain employs TRBV19 and TRBJ1-1; perhaps TRBD1 as D (5 bases). Trimming shortened V by 4 bases and J by 8 bases, and 11 bases separated the two germline ends. Germline-derived CDR1 and CDR2 are LNHDA and SQIVND (reference sequence). The CDR3 length is 12 residues.

The chain combines TRBV20-1 with TRBJ2-1, with D perhaps TRBD1 or TRBD2 (5 bases each). Germline V gene sequence: CDR1 DFQATT, CDR2 SNEGSKA (reference sequence). Trimming removed 7 bases at V and 5 bases at J, with 9 bases between. This CDR3 has 11 amino acids. The CDR3 reads CSGDGNNEQFF. The CDR3 DNA follows: TGCAGTGGGGACGGAAACAATGAGCAGTTCTTC.

This clone showed up just a few times. The chain couples TRBV7-9 to TRBJ2-7; a weak D match, TRBD1 (6 bases). Trimming cost V 7 bases and J 5 bases, with 12 bases left between them. Germline V gives CDR1 SEHNR, CDR2 FQNEAQ (reference sequence). The CDR3 is made up of 12 amino acids. In nucleotides, the CDR3 is TGTGCCAGCATCGGCCCAGGGGACGAGCAGTACTTC. It yields the protein CASIGPGDEQYF.

The V call is TRBV7-9, the J call TRBJ2-2; weak D call: TRBD1 (5 bases). The CDR3 sequence is 17 residues long. The germline gives CDR1 SEHNR, CDR2 FQNEAQ (reference sequence). The V and J ends lost 4 bases and 3 bases respectively, with 18 bases between them. CDR3 sequence reads: CASSSPRVVGDTGELFF. CDR3 nucleotide sequence: TGTGCCAGCAGCTCCCCCAGGGTAGTGGGCGACACCGGGGAGCTGTTTTTT.

V and J are TRBV2 and TRBJ1-1; 8 bases are shared with TRBD1. Germline V gene data show CDR1 as SNHLY and CDR2 as FYNNEI. This CDR3 is 14 amino acids long. After removal of 6 bases from V and 10 bases from J, the junction contained 13 bases not matched to a gene. The CDR3 is CASRADRGWLVAFF. DNA for the CDR3: TGTGCCAGCAGGGCTGACAGGGGTTGGCTTGTAGCTTTCTTT.

V usage is TRBV29-1 and J usage is TRBJ2-5; D possibly corresponds to TRBD2 (6 bases). The V end lost 4 bases, the J end lost 4 bases, and 16 bases lay between the germline ends. Looked up from germline, CDR1 is SQVTM and CDR2 is ANQGSEA. The CDR3 has 14 residues. The chain's CDR3 is CSVGMGVEGETQYF. CDR3 nucleotides: TGCAGCGTTGGGATGGGGGTGGAGGGAGAGACCCAGTACTTC.